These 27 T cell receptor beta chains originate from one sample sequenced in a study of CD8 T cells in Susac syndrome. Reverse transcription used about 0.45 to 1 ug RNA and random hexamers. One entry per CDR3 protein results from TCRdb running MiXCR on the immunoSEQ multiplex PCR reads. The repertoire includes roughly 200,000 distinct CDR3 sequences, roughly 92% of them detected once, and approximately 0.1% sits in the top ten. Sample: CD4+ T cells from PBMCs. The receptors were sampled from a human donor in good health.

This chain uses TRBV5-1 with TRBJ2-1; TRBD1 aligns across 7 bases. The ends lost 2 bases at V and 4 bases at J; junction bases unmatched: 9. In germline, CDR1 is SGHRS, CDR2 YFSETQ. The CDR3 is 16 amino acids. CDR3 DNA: TGCGCCAGCAGCTTCCTCCGGGACAGCCATTACAATGAGCAGTTCTTC. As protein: CASSFLRDSHYNEQFF.

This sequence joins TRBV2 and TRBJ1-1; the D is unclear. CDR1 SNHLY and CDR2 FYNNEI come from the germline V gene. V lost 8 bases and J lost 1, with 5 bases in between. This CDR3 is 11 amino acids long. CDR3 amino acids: CASLRNTEAFF. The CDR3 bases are TGTGCCAGCCTCAGGAACACTGAAGCTTTCTTT.

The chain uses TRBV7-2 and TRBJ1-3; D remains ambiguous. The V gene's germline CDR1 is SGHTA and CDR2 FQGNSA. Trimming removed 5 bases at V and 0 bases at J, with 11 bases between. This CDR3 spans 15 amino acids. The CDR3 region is CASSRIVSSGNTIYF. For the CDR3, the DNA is TGTGCCAGCAGCCGAATCGTAAGCTCTGGAAACACCATATATTTT.

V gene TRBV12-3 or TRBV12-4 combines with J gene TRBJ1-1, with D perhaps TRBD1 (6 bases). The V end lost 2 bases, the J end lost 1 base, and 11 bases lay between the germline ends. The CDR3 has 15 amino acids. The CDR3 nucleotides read TGTGCCAGCAGTTTAATGGGGACACAGAACACTGAAGCTTTCTTT. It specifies CASSLMGTQNTEAFF.

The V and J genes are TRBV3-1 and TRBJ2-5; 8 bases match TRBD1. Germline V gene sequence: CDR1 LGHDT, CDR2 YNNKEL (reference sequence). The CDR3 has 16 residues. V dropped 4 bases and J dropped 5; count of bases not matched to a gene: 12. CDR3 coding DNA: TGTGCCAGCAGCCGCCTCGGGACAGGAGGGTTCGAGACCCAGTACTTC. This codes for CASSRLGTGGFETQYF.

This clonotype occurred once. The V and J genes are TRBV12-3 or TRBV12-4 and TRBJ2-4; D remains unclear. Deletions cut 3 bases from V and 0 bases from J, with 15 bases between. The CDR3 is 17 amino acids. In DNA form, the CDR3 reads TGTGCCAGCAGTTTCGCCTTCACGACTGTAGCCAAAAACATTCAGTACTTC. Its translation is CASSFAFTTVAKNIQYF.

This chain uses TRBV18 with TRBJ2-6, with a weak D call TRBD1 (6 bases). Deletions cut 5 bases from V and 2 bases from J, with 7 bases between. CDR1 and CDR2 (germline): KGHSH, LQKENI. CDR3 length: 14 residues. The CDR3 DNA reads TGTGCCAGCTCAAGGGGGACTGGGGCCAACGTCCTGACTTTC. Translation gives CASSRGTGANVLTF.

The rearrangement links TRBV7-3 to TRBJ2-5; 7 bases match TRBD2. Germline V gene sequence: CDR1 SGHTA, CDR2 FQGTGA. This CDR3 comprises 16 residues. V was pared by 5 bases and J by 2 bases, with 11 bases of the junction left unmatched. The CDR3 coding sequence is TGTGCCAGCAGCCCCCTGGGGGGGGTGCTACAAGAGACCCAGTACTTC. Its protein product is CASSPLGGVLQETQYF.

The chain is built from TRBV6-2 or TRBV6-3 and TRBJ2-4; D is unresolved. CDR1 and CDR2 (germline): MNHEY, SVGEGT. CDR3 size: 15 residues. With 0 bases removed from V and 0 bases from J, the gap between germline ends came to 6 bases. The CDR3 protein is CASSYSGVAKNIQYF. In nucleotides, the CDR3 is TGTGCCAGCAGTTACTCTGGGGTAGCCAAAAACATTCAGTACTTC.

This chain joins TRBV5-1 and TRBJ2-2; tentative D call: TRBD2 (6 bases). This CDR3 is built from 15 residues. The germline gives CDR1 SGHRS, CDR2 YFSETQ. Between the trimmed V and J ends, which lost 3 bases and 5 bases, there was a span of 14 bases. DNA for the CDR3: TGCGCCAGCAGCTCCCAGGTTGGGGGGACCGGGGAGCTGTTTTTT. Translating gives CASSSQVGGTGELFF.

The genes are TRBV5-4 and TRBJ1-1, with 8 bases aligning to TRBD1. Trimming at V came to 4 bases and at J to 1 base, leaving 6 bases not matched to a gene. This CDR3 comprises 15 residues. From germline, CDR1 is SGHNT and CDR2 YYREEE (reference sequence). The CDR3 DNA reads TGTGCCAGCAGCCCGCCGACAGGGGAGAACACTGAAGCTTTCTTT. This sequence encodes CASSPPTGENTEAFF.

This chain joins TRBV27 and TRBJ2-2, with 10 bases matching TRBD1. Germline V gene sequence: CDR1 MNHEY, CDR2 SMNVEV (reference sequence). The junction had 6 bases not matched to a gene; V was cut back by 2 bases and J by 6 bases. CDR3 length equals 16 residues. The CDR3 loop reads CASSLGRDRGAGELFF. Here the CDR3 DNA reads TGTGCCAGCAGTTTAGGCCGGGACAGGGGCGCCGGGGAGCTGTTTTTT.

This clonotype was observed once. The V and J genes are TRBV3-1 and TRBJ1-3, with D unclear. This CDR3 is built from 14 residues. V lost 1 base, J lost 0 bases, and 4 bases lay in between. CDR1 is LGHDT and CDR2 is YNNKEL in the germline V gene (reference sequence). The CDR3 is CASSQGPSGNTIYF. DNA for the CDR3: TGTGCCAGCAGCCAAGGGCCCTCTGGAAACACCATATATTTT.

CDR3 loop: CSVRQGWTEAFF. As DNA, the CDR3 is TGCAGCGTCAGACAGGGATGGACTGAAGCTTTCTTT. The chain carries TRBV29-1 and TRBJ1-1; 7 nucleotides line up with TRBD1. CDR1 is SQVTM and CDR2 is ANQGSEA in the germline V gene. V shed 6 bases, J shed 5 bases, and the junction held 6 bases outside the gene matches. CDR3 length: 12 residues. Full variable domain (remainder filled in from reference TRBV29-1 and TRBJ1-1): SAVISQKPSRDICQRGTSLTIQCQVDSQVTMMFWYRQQPGQSLTLIATANQGSEATYESGFVIDKFPISRPNLTFSTLTVSNMSPEDSSIYLCSVRQGWTEAFFGQGTRLTVV.

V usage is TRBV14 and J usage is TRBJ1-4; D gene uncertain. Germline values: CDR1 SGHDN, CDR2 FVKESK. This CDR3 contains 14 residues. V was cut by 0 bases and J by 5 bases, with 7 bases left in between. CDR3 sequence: CASSQERGNEKLFF. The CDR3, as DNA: TGTGCCAGCAGCCAAGAGCGAGGAAATGAAAAACTGTTTTTT.

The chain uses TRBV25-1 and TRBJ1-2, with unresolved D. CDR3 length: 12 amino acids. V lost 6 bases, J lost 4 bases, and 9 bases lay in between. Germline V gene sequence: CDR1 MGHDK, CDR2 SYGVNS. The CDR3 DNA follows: TGTGCCAGCAGCTGGGCTTTCTATGGCTACACCTTC. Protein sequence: CASSWAFYGYTF.

The CDR3 region has the DNA TGTGCCAGCAGGTATAGACTCCAAGAGACCCAGTACTTC. It encodes CASRYRLQETQYF. The chain links TRBV6-2 or TRBV6-3 to TRBJ2-5, with D unresolved. V gave up 6 bases and J gave up 1 base, with 9 bases separating them. This CDR3 spans 13 amino acids. CDR1 is MNHEY and CDR2 is SVGEGT in the germline V gene.

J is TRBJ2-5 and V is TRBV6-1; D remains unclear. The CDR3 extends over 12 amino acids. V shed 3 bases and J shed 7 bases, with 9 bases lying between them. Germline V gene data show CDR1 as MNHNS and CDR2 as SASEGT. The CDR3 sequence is CASSDGPGTQYF. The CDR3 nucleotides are TGTGCCAGCAGTGACGGTCCGGGGACCCAGTACTTC.

CDR3 loop: CASSTHGQGSYEQYF. The CDR3 DNA reads TGTGCCAGCAGCACTCACGGACAGGGCTCCTACGAGCAGTACTTC. V usage is TRBV7-6 and J usage is TRBJ2-7; 8 nucleotides line up with TRBD1. V was pared by 5 bases and J by 0 bases, with 6 bases of the junction left unmatched. This CDR3 spans 15 amino acids. Germline V gives CDR1 SGHVS, CDR2 FNYEAQ.

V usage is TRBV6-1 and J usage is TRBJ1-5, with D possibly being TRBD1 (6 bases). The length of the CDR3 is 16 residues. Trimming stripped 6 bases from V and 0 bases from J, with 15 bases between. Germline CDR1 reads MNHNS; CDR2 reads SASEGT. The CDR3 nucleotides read TGTGCCAGCAGGTCCAGTAGGGGGATTAGCAATCAGCCCCAGCATTTT. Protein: CASRSSRGISNQPQHF.

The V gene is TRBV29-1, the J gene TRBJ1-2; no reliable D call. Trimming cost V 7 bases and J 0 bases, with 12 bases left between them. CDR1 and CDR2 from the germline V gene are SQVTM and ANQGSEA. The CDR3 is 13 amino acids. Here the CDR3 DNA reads TGCAGCGCGGGCGGCGGACCTAACTATGGCTACACCTTC. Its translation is CSAGGGPNYGYTF. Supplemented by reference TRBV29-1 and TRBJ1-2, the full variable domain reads SAVISQKPSRDICQRGTSLTIQCQVDSQVTMMFWYRQQPGQSLTLIATANQGSEATYESGFVIDKFPISRPNLTFSTLTVSNMSPEDSSIYLCSAGGGPNYGYTFGSGTRLTVV.

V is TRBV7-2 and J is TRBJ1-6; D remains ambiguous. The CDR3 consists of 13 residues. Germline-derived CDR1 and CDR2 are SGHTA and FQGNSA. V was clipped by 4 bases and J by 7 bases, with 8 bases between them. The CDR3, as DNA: TGTGCCAGCAGCTCTTATACAAATTCACCCCTCCACTTT. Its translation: CASSSYTNSPLHF.

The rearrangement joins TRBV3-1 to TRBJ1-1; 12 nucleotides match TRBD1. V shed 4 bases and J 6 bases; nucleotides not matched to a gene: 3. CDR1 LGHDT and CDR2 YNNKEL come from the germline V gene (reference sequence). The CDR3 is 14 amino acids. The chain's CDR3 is CASSLGQGAAEAFF. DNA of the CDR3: TGTGCCAGCAGCCTGGGACAGGGGGCTGCTGAAGCTTTCTTT.

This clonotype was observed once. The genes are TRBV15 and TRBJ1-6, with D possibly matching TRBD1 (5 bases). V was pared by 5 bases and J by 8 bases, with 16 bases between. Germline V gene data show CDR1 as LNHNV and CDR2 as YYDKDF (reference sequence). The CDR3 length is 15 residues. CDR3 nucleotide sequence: TGTGCCACCAGCGACACGGTTAGGGGATATTCACCCCTCCACTTT. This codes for CATSDTVRGYSPLHF.

CDR3 nucleotides: TGTGCCAGCAGCGCCCCCATCGGGGAGACCCAGTACTTC. Protein product: CASSAPIGETQYF. This chain joins TRBV7-9 and TRBJ2-5; D uncertain. The CDR3 sequence is 13 residues long. V lost 5 bases, J lost 5 bases, and 12 bases lay in between. The germline gives CDR1 SEHNR, CDR2 FQNEAQ (reference sequence).

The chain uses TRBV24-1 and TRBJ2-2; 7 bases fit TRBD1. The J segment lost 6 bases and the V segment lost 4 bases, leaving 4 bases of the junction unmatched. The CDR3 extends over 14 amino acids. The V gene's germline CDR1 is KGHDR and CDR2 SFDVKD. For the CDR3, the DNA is TGTGCCACCAGTGAACCGACAGGGTCCGGGGAGCTGTTTTTT. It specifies CATSEPTGSGELFF.

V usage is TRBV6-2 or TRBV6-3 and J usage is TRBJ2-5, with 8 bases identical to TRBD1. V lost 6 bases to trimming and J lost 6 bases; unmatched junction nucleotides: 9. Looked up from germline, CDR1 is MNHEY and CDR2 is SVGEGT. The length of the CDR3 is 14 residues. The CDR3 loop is CASRQGGYDKTQYF. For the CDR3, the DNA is TGTGCCAGCAGACAGGGGGGCTACGATAAGACCCAGTACTTC.